Presented here are 14 T cell receptor beta chains from one specimen sequenced in a study of T-cell memory formation after mild COVID-19. TCRdb passed the 5' RACE reads through MiXCR, listing each CDR3 protein once. The table shows about 190,000 distinct CDR3 sequences, with about 20% occurring only once. The sample taken for sequencing was PBMCs or a T cell subset sorted from them (not recorded which). These receptors all come from an adult woman who had mild COVID-19 (a few samples of this study predate the infection). Cell type and time point are not known.

V usage is TRBV25-1 and J usage is TRBJ2-2; weak D call: TRBD1 (5 bases). With 2 bases removed from V and 3 bases from J, the gap between germline ends came to 10 bases. The CDR3 has 15 amino acids. Germline CDR1 and CDR2: MGHDK and SYGVNS. CDR3 region: CASSELGVHTGELFF. Written as DNA, the CDR3 is TGTGCCAGCAGTGAACTAGGGGTTCACACCGGGGAGCTGTTTTTT.

A few counts support this clonotype. This chain joins TRBV27 and TRBJ2-1, with D possibly matching TRBD1 (7 bases). The CDR3 extends over 13 amino acids. V was trimmed by 5 bases and J by 15 bases, leaving 20 bases between them. Germline CDR1 is MNHEY and CDR2 is SMNVEV (reference sequence). CDR3 nucleotide sequence: TGTGCCAGCAGTCCGTCCCAGGGGGGCGTTAGGTTCTTC. It encodes CASSPSQGGVRFF.

This chain links TRBV3-1 with TRBJ1-2, with no clear D. The CDR3 contains 16 residues. Trimming removed 0 bases from V and 0 bases from J, with 11 bases in between. From germline, CDR1 is LGHDT and CDR2 YNNKEL (reference sequence). CDR3 residues: CASSQDSGLPNYGYTF. For the CDR3, the DNA is TGTGCCAGCAGCCAAGATTCCGGGTTACCTAACTATGGCTACACCTTC.

A few counts support this clonotype. The genes are TRBV7-8 and TRBJ2-5; 7 bases are a match to TRBD2. The length of the CDR3 is 15 residues. V lost 1 base and J lost 2; bases outside the gene matches: 4. In germline, CDR1 is SGHVS, CDR2 FQNEAQ. CDR3 residues: CASSLDLLAQETQYF. The CDR3, as DNA: TGTGCCAGCAGCTTAGACCTACTAGCGCAAGAGACCCAGTACTTC.

This clonotype showed up just a few times. The genes are TRBV7-9 and TRBJ2-7, with TRBD2 matching 7 bases. Germline trimming cut 5 bases from V and 3 bases from J; bases unmatched to any gene: 4. Germline CDR1 reads SEHNR; CDR2 reads FQNEAQ (reference sequence). The CDR3 has 13 amino acids. CDR3 amino acids: CASSVGLLYEQYF. CDR3 nucleotides: TGTGCCAGCAGCGTGGGACTACTCTACGAGCAGTACTTC.

This clonotype was recorded a few times. The rearrangement uses TRBV7-9 and TRBJ2-5; D might be TRBD1 (6 bases). The germline V gene has CDR1 SEHNR and CDR2 FQNEAQ (reference sequence). The CDR3 extends over 15 amino acids. The ends were cut back, 6 bases at V and 5 bases at J, with 19 bases in the middle. CDR3 in amino acids: CASSGIAQGGETQYF. The CDR3 coding sequence is TGTGCCAGCAGTGGGATCGCACAGGGCGGGGAGACCCAGTACTTC. The entire variable domain, with the rest obtained from reference TRBV7-9 and TRBJ2-5, is as follows: DTGVSQNPRHKITKRGQNVTFRCDPISEHNRLYWYRQTLGQGPEFLTYFQNEAQLEKSRLLSDRFSAERPKGSFSTLEIQRTEQGDSAMYLCASSGIAQGGETQYFGPGTRLLVL.

This clonotype turned up a few times. The rearrangement uses TRBV6-5 and TRBJ2-2; 7 bases map to TRBD2. The CDR3 totals 14 residues. The J segment lost 6 bases and the V segment lost 6 bases, leaving 7 bases of the junction unmatched. Germline V gene data show CDR1 as MNHEY and CDR2 as SVGAGI. The CDR3 nucleotides are TGTGCCAGCAGCCACGGGGGGAGCGCCGGGGAGCTGTTTTTT. Protein: CASSHGGSAGELFF.

Details on this clonotype: A junction boundary mismatches the germline segment, possibly from a read error. V is TRBV28 and J is TRBJ2-2; D is unclear. From germline, CDR1 is MDHEN and CDR2 SYDVKM. The length of the CDR3 is 11 residues. CDR3 amino acids: CGSSFTGELFF. The CDR3 DNA follows: TGTGGCAGCAGTTTTACCGGGGAGCTGTTTTTT.

The table lists this clonotype with a few counts. The CDR3 reads CASSPNDLLNEQFF. The CDR3 nucleotides read TGTGCCAGCAGTCCCAATGATCTCCTCAATGAGCAGTTCTTC. This chain links TRBV7-9 with TRBJ2-1; no firm D call. The V gene's germline CDR1 is SEHNR and CDR2 FQNEAQ (reference sequence). V was clipped by 6 bases and J by 6 bases, with 15 bases between them. This CDR3 comprises 14 residues. The entire variable domain, with the rest obtained from reference TRBV7-9 and TRBJ2-1, is as follows: DTGVSQNPRHKITKRGQNVTFRCDPISEHNRLYWYRQTLGQGPEFLTYFQNEAQLEKSRLLSDRFSAERPKGSFSTLEIQRTEQGDSAMYLCASSPNDLLNEQFFGPGTRLTVL.

The chain combines TRBV27 with TRBJ2-7, with TRBD1 identical over 8 bases. Germline V gene data show CDR1 as MNHEY and CDR2 as SMNVEV (reference sequence). Trimming removed 9 bases from V and 3 bases from J; junction bases left unmatched: 1. The CDR3 is 11 amino acids. The CDR3 nucleotides read TGTGCCAGTGGACAGGGCTACGAGCAGTACTTC. It yields the protein CASGQGYEQYF.

This clonotype was seen only a few times. The rearrangement joins TRBV20-1 to TRBJ1-1; 7 bases line up with TRBD1. V was pared by 4 bases and J by 0 bases, with 8 bases of the junction left unmatched. The germline V gene has CDR1 DFQATT and CDR2 SNEGSKA (reference sequence). CDR3 length equals 15 residues. The chain's CDR3 is CSATLRQGVNTEAFF. CDR3 nucleotides: TGCAGTGCTACTCTCAGACAGGGAGTGAACACTGAAGCTTTCTTT.

This clonotype has at least ten counts. Relative to the germline gene, one junction end is altered; a read error may explain this. The chain employs TRBV5-1 and TRBJ2-3; unclear D gene. Germline V CDR1 and CDR2: SGHRS, YFSETQ. The CDR3 totals 14 residues. The CDR3 DNA reads as TGTGCCAGCAGCTTAGGCACTAGCACAGATACGCAGTATTTT. Protein: CASSLGTSTDTQYF. The full variable domain, completed using reference TRBV5-1 and TRBJ2-3, is KAGVTQTPRYLIKTRGQQVTLSCSPISGHRSVSWYQQTPGQGLQFLFEYFSETQRNKGNFPGRFSGRQFSNSRSEMNVSTLELGDSALYLCASSLGTSTDTQYFGPGTRLTVL.

The chain employs TRBV30 and TRBJ1-3; unclear D gene. V lost 5 bases and J 4 bases, leaving 9 bases between the germline ends. This CDR3 comprises 12 residues. Germline values: CDR1 GTSNPN, CDR2 SVGIG (reference sequence). The CDR3 DNA reads as TGTGCCTGGGGGAGAGAGGGAAACACCATATATTTT. Its protein is CAWGREGNTIYF. Full variable domain (rest looked up from reference TRBV30 and TRBJ1-3): SQTIHQWPATLVQPVGSPLSLECTVEGTSNPNLYWYRQAAGRGLQLLFYSVGIGQISSEVPQNLSASRPQDRQFILSSKKLLLSDSGFYLCAWGREGNTIYFGEGSWLTVV.

This clonotype was counted between two and nine times. The rearrangement uses TRBV28 and TRBJ2-7; TRBD1 matches at 9 bases. The CDR3 length is 15 residues. After removal of 5 bases from V and 4 bases from J, the junction contained 9 bases not matched to a gene. Germline V CDR1 and CDR2: MDHEN, SYDVKM. CDR3 in amino acids: CASSGRTGAAYEQYF. CDR3 in DNA: TGTGCCAGCAGTGGCCGGACAGGGGCGGCGTACGAGCAGTACTTC.